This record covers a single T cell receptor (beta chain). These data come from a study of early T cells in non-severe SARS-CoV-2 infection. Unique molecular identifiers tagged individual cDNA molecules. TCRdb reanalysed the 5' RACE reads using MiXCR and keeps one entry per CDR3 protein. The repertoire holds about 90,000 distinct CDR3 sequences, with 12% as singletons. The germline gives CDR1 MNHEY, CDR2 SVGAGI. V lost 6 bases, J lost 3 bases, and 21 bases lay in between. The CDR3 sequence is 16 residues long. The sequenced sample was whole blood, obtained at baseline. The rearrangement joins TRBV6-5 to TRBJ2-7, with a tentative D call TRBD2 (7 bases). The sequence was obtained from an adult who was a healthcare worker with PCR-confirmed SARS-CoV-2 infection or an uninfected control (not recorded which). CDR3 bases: TGTGCCAGCAGCCCCCCGGGGGGCCAAGGGTACTACGAGCAGTACTTC. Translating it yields CASSPPGGQGYYEQYF.